The TCR beta chain described here comes from a study of beta chain features in type 1 diabetes. General study findings and limits: A moderate, significant TCRB CDR3 shortening appeared in type 1 diabetes across four CD4+ subsets.

Deletions cut 5 bases from V and 7 bases from J, with 17 bases between. CDR3 size: 14 residues. Germline-derived CDR1 and CDR2 are SEHNR and FQNEAQ (reference sequence). The sequenced template was cDNA made from the entire isolated RNA. The table came from immunoSEQ multiplex PCR; TCRdb's copy has only in-frame clones and leaves some out. This repertoire shows some 700,000 clones, around an eighth found once; its top ten account for around 0.022%. With regard to this clone: Its antigen is unidentified.

The clonotype originates from a man aged 18 to 30 with type 1 diabetes. Sequenced material: naive CD4+ T cells from blood. The genes are TRBV7-9 and TRBJ1-1, with TRBD1 as a possible D gene (5 bases). The CDR3 coding sequence is TGTGCCAGCAGCCCAGAGGTGGGTGGGGGTGAAGCTTTCTTT. This translates into CASSPEVGGGEAFF.